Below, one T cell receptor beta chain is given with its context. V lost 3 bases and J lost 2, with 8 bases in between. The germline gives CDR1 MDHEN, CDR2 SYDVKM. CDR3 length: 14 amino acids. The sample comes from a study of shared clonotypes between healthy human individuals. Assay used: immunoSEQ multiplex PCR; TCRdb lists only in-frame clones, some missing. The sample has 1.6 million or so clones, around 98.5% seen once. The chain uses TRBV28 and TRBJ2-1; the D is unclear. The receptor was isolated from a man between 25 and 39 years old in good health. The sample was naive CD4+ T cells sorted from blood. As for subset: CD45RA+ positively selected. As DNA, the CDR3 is TGTGCCAGCAGTTTCGTCGCCACCTACAATGAGCAGTTCTTC. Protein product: CASSFVATYNEQFF.